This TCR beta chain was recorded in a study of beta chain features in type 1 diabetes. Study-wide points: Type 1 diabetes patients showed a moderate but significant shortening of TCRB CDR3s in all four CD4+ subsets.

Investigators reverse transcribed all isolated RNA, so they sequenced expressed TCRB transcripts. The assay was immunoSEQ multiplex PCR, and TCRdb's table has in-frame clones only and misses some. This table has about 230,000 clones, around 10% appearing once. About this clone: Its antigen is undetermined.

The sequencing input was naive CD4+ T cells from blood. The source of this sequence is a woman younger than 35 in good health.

The CDR3, as DNA: TGTGCCTGGAGTACCGGGGTCACTGAAGCTTTCTTT. Amino acid sequence: CAWSTGVTEAFF. The chain uses TRBV30 and TRBJ1-1, with D unclear. The germline V gene encodes CDR1 GTSNPN and CDR2 SVGIG (reference sequence). V was clipped by 2 bases and J by 4 bases, with 8 bases between them. The CDR3 spans 12 residues.